The 9 T cell receptor beta chains in this list originate from one sample, sequenced in a study of blood T cell repertoires in COVID-19. Assay used: immunoSEQ multiplex PCR; TCRdb lists only in-frame clones, some missing. In the table there are tens of thousands of clones, 70% to 90% of which are singletons. Source material: peripheral blood. These receptors all stem from a woman aged 80 or over with active or convalescent COVID-19.

The rearrangement joins TRBV19 to TRBJ1-1; 7 bases line up with TRBD1. The germline V gene encodes CDR1 LNHDA and CDR2 SQIVND (reference sequence). Trimming cost V 6 bases and J 5 bases; bases outside gene matches: 12. CDR3 length: 15 residues. The CDR3 loop reads CASRLMEGARTEAFF. DNA of the CDR3: TGTGCCAGTAGACTAATGGAGGGGGCGCGTACTGAAGCTTTCTTT. The full variable domain, its missing parts supplied by reference TRBV19 and TRBJ1-1, is DGGITQSPKYLFRKEGQNVTLSCEQNLNHDAMYWYRQDPGQGLRLIYYSQIVNDFQKGDIAEGYSVSREKKESFPLTVTSAQKNPTAFYLCASRLMEGARTEAFFGQGTRLTVV.

The gene calls are TRBV4-3 and TRBJ1-5; possible D gene TRBD1, 5 bases. Germline V gene sequence: CDR1 LGHNA, CDR2 YSLEER. This CDR3 region has 13 residues. V gave up 4 bases and J gave up 9 bases, with 13 bases separating them. For the CDR3, the DNA is TGCGCCAGCAGCCCCGGGCCCGGGGGGCCCCAGCATTTT. Protein: CASSPGPGGPQHF.

V is TRBV6-2 or TRBV6-3 and J is TRBJ2-2; tentative D call: TRBD2 (5 bases). Trimming took off 2 bases at V and 6 bases at J, with 13 bases between the two ends. The CDR3 sequence is 15 residues long. Germline CDR1 is MNHEY and CDR2 is SVGEGT. The CDR3: CASSYRELVAGELFF. The CDR3 region has the DNA TGTGCCAGCAGTTACCGGGAATTGGTCGCCGGGGAGCTGTTTTTT.

This chain connects TRBV5-6 to TRBJ2-7, with D possibly being TRBD2 (5 bases). V was trimmed by 3 bases and J by 1 base, leaving 17 bases between them. The CDR3 loop spans 16 amino acids. Germline CDR1 SGHDT, CDR2 YYEEEE. The CDR3 loop is CASSSGFPSLSYEQYF. CDR3 sequence (DNA): TGTGCCAGCAGCTCGGGATTTCCTAGCTTGTCCTACGAGCAGTACTTC.

The J gene is TRBJ1-1, the V gene TRBV21-1; TRBD1, as called in the table, went unchecked against the DNA. TRBV21-1 is shown as a pseudogene. The CDR3 has 14 residues. CDR3 region: CASSKVAGSPEAFF. The CDR3, as DNA: TGTGCCAGCAGCAAAGTGGCAGGGTCGCCTGAAGCTTTCTTT.

The chain is built from TRBV5-5 and TRBJ1-2; tentatively, D is TRBD1 (5 bases). Germline CDR1 and CDR2: SGHKS and YYEKEE (reference sequence). The CDR3 has 15 amino acids. Trimming removed 1 base from V and 2 bases from J, with 12 bases in between. DNA for the CDR3: TGTGCCAGCAGCTTGACAGGTGAAAAAAACTATGGCTACACCTTC. This sequence encodes CASSLTGEKNYGYTF.

The rearrangement uses TRBV5-1 and TRBJ2-2; 7 bases map to TRBD1. The J segment lost 6 bases and the V segment lost 9 bases, leaving 23 bases of the junction unmatched. This CDR3 spans 18 amino acids. Germline values: CDR1 SGHRS, CDR2 YFSETQ. CDR3 protein: CATRETTGPRLGAGELFF. The CDR3 bases are TGCGCCACCAGGGAAACGACAGGGCCCAGATTGGGGGCCGGGGAGCTGTTTTTT. The variable domain in full, completed from reference TRBV5-1 and TRBJ2-2, reads KAGVTQTPRYLIKTRGQQVTLSCSPISGHRSVSWYQQTPGQGLQFLFEYFSETQRNKGNFPGRFSGRQFSNSRSEMNVSTLELGDSALYLCATRETTGPRLGAGELFFGEGSRLTVL.

The chain carries TRBV9 and TRBJ1-2; the match to TRBD1 covers 11 bases. The CDR3 has 13 residues. CDR1 SGDLS and CDR2 YYNGEE come from the germline V gene. The V segment lost 5 bases and the J segment 4 bases; nucleotides outside the gene matches: 1. The CDR3 DNA sequence: TGTGCCAGCAGAGGGACAGGGGGCTATGGCTACACCTTC. Translated: CASRGTGGYGYTF.

CDR3 region: CASSSTSAPPDTQYF. The CDR3 DNA sequence: TGTGCCAGTAGTTCGACTAGCGCTCCCCCGGATACGCAGTATTTT. The chain joins TRBV19 to TRBJ2-3; 8 bases fit TRBD2. CDR3 length: 15 residues. Per the germline V gene, CDR1 is LNHDA and CDR2 is SQIVND (reference sequence). The J segment lost 6 bases and the V segment lost 5 bases, leaving 10 bases of the junction unmatched.